Shown below are 9 T cell receptor beta chains from a single sample sequenced in a study of CXCR3-negative and CXCR3-positive naive CD8 T cells. The TRB libraries of cDNA were built by UMI-labeled 5' RACE. After re-calling the 5' RACE reads, TCRdb lists one entry per CDR3 protein, DNA absent. The table for this sample gives approximately 96,000 distinct CDR3 sequences. Their cognate antigens are unknown. Study results and caveats: CXCR3-positive naive cells carried more hydrophobic TRB CDR3s than CXCR3-negative naive cells did.

The sample was naive CXCR3+ CD8+ T cells from blood. The subset here: CD45RO-CCR7+CD27+CD95- naive CD8+ T cells expressing CXCR3 (TNR3+). All receptors derive from a human donor in good health. Some clones in this sample may be carry-over from other donors' samples.

V usage is TRBV29-1 and J usage is TRBJ2-3; TCRdb names TRBD1, which stays unverified in the absence of DNA. The CDR3 runs to 12 residues. Germline CDR1 is SQVTM and CDR2 is ANQGSEA. CDR3 region: CSARGGPGTQYF.

The chain carries TRBV4-2 and TRBJ2-1; TCRdb gives TRBD1 as the D gene, but with no DNA this cannot be confirmed. Germline V gene data show CDR1 as LGHNA and CDR2 as YNFKEQ. The CDR3 is made up of 14 amino acids. CDR3 loop: CASSPRTGANEQFF.

The J gene is TRBJ2-2, the V gene TRBV12-3 or TRBV12-4. CDR3 length: 12 amino acids. This chain's CDR3 is CASGGYPGELFF.

The V call is TRBV6-2 or TRBV6-3, the J call TRBJ1-1. CDR3 length: 14 amino acids. Looked up from germline, CDR1 is MNHEY and CDR2 is SVGEGT. The CDR3 loop reads CASSYADSNTEAFF.

The chain uses TRBV12-5 and TRBJ2-1. This CDR3 contains 16 residues. Germline V gives CDR1 LGHNT, CDR2 FRNRAP. The CDR3 is CASGAFKSNLYNEQFF.

The V call is TRBV20-1, the J call TRBJ2-6. CDR1 and CDR2 (germline): DFQATT, SNEGSKA (reference sequence). This CDR3 contains 19 residues. Here the CDR3 reads CSAIFNDLTVGAGANVLTF.

This chain joins TRBV12-3 or TRBV12-4 and TRBJ2-7; checking the TCRdb D call of TRBD1 is not possible without DNA. This CDR3 is built from 15 residues. CDR3 region: CASSRPGTGDHEQYF.

The chain employs TRBV5-1 and TRBJ2-1; checking the TCRdb D call of TRBD2 is not possible without DNA. Germline V gene data show CDR1 as SGHRS and CDR2 as YFSETQ. The CDR3 runs to 13 residues. This CDR3 reads CASSPAAANEQFF.

The chain is built from TRBV7-6 and TRBJ2-1; no DNA is available, so the TRBD2 call from TCRdb remains unchecked. Germline CDR1 and CDR2: SGHVS and FNYEAQ. This CDR3 is built from 15 residues. The CDR3 loop is CASSSSGGAYNEQFF.